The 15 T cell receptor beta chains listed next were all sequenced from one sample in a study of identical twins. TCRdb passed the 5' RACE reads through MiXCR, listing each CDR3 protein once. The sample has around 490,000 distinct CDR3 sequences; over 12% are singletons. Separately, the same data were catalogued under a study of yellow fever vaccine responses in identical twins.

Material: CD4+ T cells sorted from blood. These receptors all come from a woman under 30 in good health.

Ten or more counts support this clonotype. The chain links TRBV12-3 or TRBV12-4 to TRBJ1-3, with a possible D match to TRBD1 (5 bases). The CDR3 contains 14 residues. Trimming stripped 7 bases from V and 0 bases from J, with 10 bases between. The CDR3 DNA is TGTGCCAGCACCCTGGGGGTCTCTGGAAACACCATATATTTT. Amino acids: CASTLGVSGNTIYF.

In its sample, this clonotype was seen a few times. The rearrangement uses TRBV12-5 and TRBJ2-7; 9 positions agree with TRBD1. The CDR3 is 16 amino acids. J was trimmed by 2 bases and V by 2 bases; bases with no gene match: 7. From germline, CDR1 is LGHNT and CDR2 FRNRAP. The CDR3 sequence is CASGLRWTGATYEQYV. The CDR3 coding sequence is TGTGCTAGTGGTTTGAGATGGACAGGGGCTACCTACGAGCAGTACGTC.

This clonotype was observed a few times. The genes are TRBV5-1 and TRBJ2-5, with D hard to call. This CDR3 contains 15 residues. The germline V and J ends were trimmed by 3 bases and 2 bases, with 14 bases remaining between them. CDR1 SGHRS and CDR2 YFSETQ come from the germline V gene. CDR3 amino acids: CASSYWTGPQETQYF. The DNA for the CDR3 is TGCGCCAGCAGCTATTGGACGGGCCCACAAGAGACCCAGTACTTC. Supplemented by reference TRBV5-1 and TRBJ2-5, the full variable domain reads KAGVTQTPRYLIKTRGQQVTLSCSPISGHRSVSWYQQTPGQGLQFLFEYFSETQRNKGNFPGRFSGRQFSNSRSEMNVSTLELGDSALYLCASSYWTGPQETQYFGPGTRLLVL.

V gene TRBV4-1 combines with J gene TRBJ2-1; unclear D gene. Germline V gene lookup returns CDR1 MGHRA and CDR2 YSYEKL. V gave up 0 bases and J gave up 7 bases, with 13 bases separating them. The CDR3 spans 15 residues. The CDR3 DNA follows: TGCGCCAGCAGCCAAGAAGGTGTGGGTCGGAATGAGCAGTTCTTC. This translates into CASSQEGVGRNEQFF.

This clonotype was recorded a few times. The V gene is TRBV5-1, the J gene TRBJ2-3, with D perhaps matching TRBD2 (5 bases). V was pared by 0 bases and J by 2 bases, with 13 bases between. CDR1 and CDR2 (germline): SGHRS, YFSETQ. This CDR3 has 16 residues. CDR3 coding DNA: TGCGCCAGCAGCTTGGAGGCTAGCCGGTACACAGATACGCAGTATTTT. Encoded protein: CASSLEASRYTDTQYF. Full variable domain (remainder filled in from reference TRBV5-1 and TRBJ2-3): KAGVTQTPRYLIKTRGQQVTLSCSPISGHRSVSWYQQTPGQGLQFLFEYFSETQRNKGNFPGRFSGRQFSNSRSEMNVSTLELGDSALYLCASSLEASRYTDTQYFGPGTRLTVL.

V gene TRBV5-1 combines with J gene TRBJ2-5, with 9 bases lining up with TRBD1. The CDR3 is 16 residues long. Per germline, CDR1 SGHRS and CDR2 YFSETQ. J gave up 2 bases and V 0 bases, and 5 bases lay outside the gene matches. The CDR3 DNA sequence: TGCGCCAGCAGCTTGGCGGACAGGGGTGGACAAGAGACCCAGTACTTC. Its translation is CASSLADRGGQETQYF.

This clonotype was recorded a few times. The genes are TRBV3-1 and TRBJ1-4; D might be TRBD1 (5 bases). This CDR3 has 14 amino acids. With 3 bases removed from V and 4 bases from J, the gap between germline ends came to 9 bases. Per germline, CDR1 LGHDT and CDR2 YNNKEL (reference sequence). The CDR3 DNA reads TGTGCCAGCAGCCAGAGGGGCCATAATGAAAAACTGTTTTTT. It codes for CASSQRGHNEKLFF. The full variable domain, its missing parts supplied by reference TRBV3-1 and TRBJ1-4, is DTAVSQTPKYLVTQMGNDKSIKCEQNLGHDTMYWYKQDSKKFLKIMFSYNNKELIINETVPNRFSPKSPDKAHLNLHINSLELGDSAVYFCASSQRGHNEKLFFGSGTQLSVL.

In DNA, the CDR3 is TGTGCCAGCAGTCGATCCAGGGTATCCTACGAGCAGTACTTC. It codes for CASSRSRVSYEQYF. The V gene is TRBV28, the J gene TRBJ2-7, with D tentatively TRBD1 (5 bases). This CDR3 region has 14 residues. With 5 bases removed from V and 1 base from J, the gap between germline ends came to 12 bases. Germline CDR1 is MDHEN and CDR2 is SYDVKM.

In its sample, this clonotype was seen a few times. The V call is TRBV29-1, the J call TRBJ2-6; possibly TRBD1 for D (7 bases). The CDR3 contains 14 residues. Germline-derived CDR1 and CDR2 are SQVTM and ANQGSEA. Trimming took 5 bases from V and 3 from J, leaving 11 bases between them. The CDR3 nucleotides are TGCAGCGTTCGACAGGGAGGTGGGGCCAACGTCCTGACTTTC. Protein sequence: CSVRQGGGANVLTF.

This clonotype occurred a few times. In DNA form, the CDR3 reads TGTGCCAGCACCATAGCGGCGGGATCCAACTATGGCTACACCTTC. Residues: CASTIAAGSNYGYTF. V is TRBV7-9 and J is TRBJ1-2; D unresolved. V lost 7 bases and J lost 2, with 17 bases in between. This CDR3 has 15 residues. Germline lookup yields CDR1 SEHNR and CDR2 FQNEAQ (reference sequence). The full variable domain, rest sourced from reference TRBV7-9 and TRBJ1-2, is DTGVSQNPRHKITKRGQNVTFRCDPISEHNRLYWYRQTLGQGPEFLTYFQNEAQLEKSRLLSDRFSAERPKGSFSTLEIQRTEQGDSAMYLCASTIAAGSNYGYTFGSGTRLTVV.

CDR3 coding DNA: TGTGCCACCAGCAGAGACGGGACTAGCGGGAGAGGGGGGGCCTACAATGAGCAGTTCTTC. This translates into CATSRDGTSGRGGAYNEQFF. The V gene is TRBV15, the J gene TRBJ2-1; TRBD2 aligns across 14 bases. The CDR3 totals 20 residues. The germline V gene has CDR1 LNHNV and CDR2 YYDKDF (reference sequence). The trim removed 0 bases at V and 2 bases at J, leaving 9 bases unmatched.

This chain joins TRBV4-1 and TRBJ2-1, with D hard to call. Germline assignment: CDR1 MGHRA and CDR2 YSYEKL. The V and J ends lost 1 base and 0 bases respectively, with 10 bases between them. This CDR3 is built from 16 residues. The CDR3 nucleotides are TGCGCCAGCAGCCAAGTGCCGCGAAGCTCCTACAATGAGCAGTTCTTC. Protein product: CASSQVPRSSYNEQFF.

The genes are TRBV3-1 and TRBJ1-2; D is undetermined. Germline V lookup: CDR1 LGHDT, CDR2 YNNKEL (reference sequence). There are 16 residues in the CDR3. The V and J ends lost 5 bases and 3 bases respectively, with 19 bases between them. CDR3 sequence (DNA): TGTGCCAGCAGCTTACCAGGTCCGCTCCGCGACTATGGCTACACCTTC. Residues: CASSLPGPLRDYGYTF.

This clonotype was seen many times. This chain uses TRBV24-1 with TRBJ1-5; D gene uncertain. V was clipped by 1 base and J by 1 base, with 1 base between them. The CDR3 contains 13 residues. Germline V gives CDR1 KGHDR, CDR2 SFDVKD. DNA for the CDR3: TGTGCCACCAGTGATTTCAGCAATCAGCCCCAGCATTTT. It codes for CATSDFSNQPQHF.

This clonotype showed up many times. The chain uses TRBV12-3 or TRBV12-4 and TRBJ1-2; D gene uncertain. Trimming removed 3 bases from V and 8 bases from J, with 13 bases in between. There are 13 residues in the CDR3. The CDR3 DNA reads TGTGCCAGCAGTTTGATAGCGGCTAGAGGCTACACCTTC. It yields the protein CASSLIAARGYTF.